One sample yielded the 27 T cell receptor beta chains listed below, sequenced in a study of CD8 T cells in ankylosing spondylitis. TCRdb re-analysed the 5' RACE reads in MiXCR, keeping a single row per CDR3 protein. Of just over 150,000 distinct CDR3 sequences detected, about 17% appear once; the ten largest clones hold about 8%. The sequencing sample was made of blood, either unsorted or a sorted T cell fraction (not recorded which). The receptor set was obtained from a male donor with ankylosing spondylitis or in good health (not recorded which).

This clonotype was seen a few times. This rearrangement joins TRBV28 to TRBJ2-3; the D gene is possibly TRBD2 (6 bases). The CDR3 runs 19 residues. Trimming left V 4 bases short and J 0 bases short, with 23 bases between. Germline CDR1 reads MDHEN; CDR2 reads SYDVKM. CDR3 protein: CASSSPETTAGPSTDTQYF. In DNA, the CDR3 is TGTGCCAGCAGTTCCCCAGAAACAACAGCGGGTCCCAGCACAGATACGCAGTATTTT.

This chain uses TRBV3-1 with TRBJ1-1, with unresolved D. Trimming pared 0 bases from V and 8 bases from J, leaving 13 bases between. Germline assignment: CDR1 LGHDT and CDR2 YNNKEL (reference sequence). This CDR3 spans 14 amino acids. In DNA form, the CDR3 reads TGTGCCAGCAGCCAAGATCAGGCAGCCGGGGAAGCTTTCTTT. It specifies CASSQDQAAGEAFF.

The chain combines TRBV4-1 with TRBJ2-2; 8 bases fit TRBD1. Trimming cost V 0 bases and J 4 bases; bases outside gene matches: 4. The CDR3 is 16 amino acids. Germline CDR1 and CDR2: MGHRA and YSYEKL. CDR3 sequence (DNA): TGCGCCAGCAGCCAAGAGACAGGGGCACCCACCGGGGAGCTGTTTTTT. Translating it yields CASSQETGAPTGELFF.

This clonotype has more than one count but fewer than ten. This chain connects TRBV20-1 to TRBJ2-1; D not certain. The CDR3 contains 15 residues. V gave up 1 base and J gave up 4 bases, with 14 bases separating them. The germline V gene encodes CDR1 DFQATT and CDR2 SNEGSKA (reference sequence). CDR3 residues: CSARVRATTYNEQFF. The CDR3, as DNA: TGCAGTGCTAGAGTGCGAGCCACCACTTACAATGAGCAGTTCTTC.

Concerning this clonotype itself: A much larger clone sits a single nucleotide away, making a read error possible. For the CDR3, the DNA is TGCACCAGCAGCTTAGCGGGAGCCCCCTACAATGAGCAGTTCTTC. Its protein is CTSSLAGAPYNEQFF. This chain joins TRBV5-1 and TRBJ2-1; TRBD2 matches 9 bases. Germline loops: CDR1 SGHRS, CDR2 YFSETQ. The CDR3 contains 15 residues. Full variable domain (remainder filled in from reference TRBV5-1 and TRBJ2-1): KAGVTQTPRYLIKTRGQQVTLSCSPISGHRSVSWYQQTPGQGLQFLFEYFSETQRNKGNFPGRFSGRQFSNSRSEMNVSTLELGDSALYLCTSSLAGAPYNEQFFGPGTRLTVL.

This chain connects TRBV2 to TRBJ1-2, with D tentatively TRBD1 (6 bases). The CDR3 contains 12 residues. CDR1 is SNHLY, CDR2 FYNNEI, per germline. With 7 bases removed from V and 3 bases from J, the gap between germline ends came to 9 bases. The CDR3 DNA reads as TGTGCCAGCACTGGGGGCGACTATGGCTACACCTTC. Encoded protein: CASTGGDYGYTF.

CDR3 in amino acids: CASSQPSSYNEQFF. CDR3 DNA: TGTGCCAGCAGCCAGCCTAGCTCCTACAATGAGCAGTTCTTC. This rearrangement joins TRBV4-2 to TRBJ2-1; D is uncertain. Germline V gene sequence: CDR1 LGHNA, CDR2 YNFKEQ. The CDR3 runs to 14 residues. V lost 3 bases and J 0 bases, leaving 6 bases between the germline ends.

In this sample, this clonotype turned up a few times. V is TRBV20-1 and J is TRBJ2-5, with TRBD2 matching 7 bases. The length of the CDR3 is 15 residues. The trim removed 4 bases at V and 2 bases at J, leaving 10 bases unmatched. Germline values: CDR1 DFQATT, CDR2 SNEGSKA (reference sequence). CDR3 in amino acids: CSANPSSGYQETQYF. The CDR3 DNA sequence: TGCAGTGCTAACCCATCTAGCGGCTATCAAGAGACCCAGTACTTC.

This clonotype has a handful of counts. This chain connects TRBV11-2 to TRBJ2-7; 12 bases agree with TRBD2. V was clipped by 5 bases and J by 0 bases; unmatched bases: 8. The CDR3 loop spans 17 amino acids. The V gene's germline CDR1 is SGHAT and CDR2 FQNNGV. CDR3 amino acids: CASSPPGLAGFSYEQYF. The CDR3 DNA follows: TGTGCCAGCAGCCCCCCCGGACTAGCGGGATTCTCCTACGAGCAGTACTTC. The full variable domain, completed using reference TRBV11-2 and TRBJ2-7, is EAGVAQSPRYKIIEKRQSVAFWCNPISGHATLYWYQQILGQGPKLLIQFQNNGVVDDSQLPKDRFSAERLKGVDSTLKIQPAKLEDSAVYLCASSPPGLAGFSYEQYFGPGTRLTVT.

There are many counts of this clonotype. The chain combines TRBV29-1 with TRBJ2-5; tentative D call: TRBD2 (5 bases). Germline V gene data show CDR1 as SQVTM and CDR2 as ANQGSEA. Trimming shortened V by 3 bases and J by 4 bases, and 12 bases separated the two germline ends. The CDR3 consists of 13 residues. The CDR3 loop reads CSVDTTGIETQYF. CDR3 DNA sequence: TGCAGCGTTGATACGACGGGGATAGAGACCCAGTACTTC. The complete variable domain, with remaining parts taken from reference TRBV29-1 and TRBJ2-5, reads SAVISQKPSRDICQRGTSLTIQCQVDSQVTMMFWYRQQPGQSLTLIATANQGSEATYESGFVIDKFPISRPNLTFSTLTVSNMSPEDSSIYLCSVDTTGIETQYFGPGTRLLVL.

The chain carries TRBV10-3 and TRBJ2-1; D is unresolved. The germline CDR1 and CDR2 sequences are ENHRY and SYGVKD. The CDR3 runs 12 residues. The V end was cut by 2 bases, the J end by 8 bases, with 7 bases between. CDR3 in amino acids: CAISEPPHEQFF. In DNA, the CDR3 is TGTGCCATCAGTGAGCCCCCCCATGAGCAGTTCTTC.

This clonotype occurred a few times. This rearrangement joins TRBV28 to TRBJ1-1; D call uncertain. CDR3 length: 15 amino acids. Trimming cost V 3 bases and J 6 bases, with 17 bases left between them. Germline CDR1 is MDHEN and CDR2 is SYDVKM. Written as DNA, the CDR3 is TGTGCCAGCAGTTTGCCTTGGACTTATCTGTCTGAAGCTTTCTTT. It translates to CASSLPWTYLSEAFF.

This clonotype was counted many times. The V call is TRBV12-3 or TRBV12-4, the J call TRBJ2-4, with D hard to call. The V gene lost 1 base and the J gene lost 15 bases, with 13 bases spanning the gap. The length of the CDR3 is 12 residues. The CDR3 is CASSLDFGHPYF. As DNA, the CDR3 is TGTGCCAGCAGTTTAGACTTTGGGCATCCGTACTTC.

The chain uses TRBV19 and TRBJ2-3; no definite D call. Germline-derived CDR1 and CDR2 are LNHDA and SQIVND (reference sequence). The CDR3 is made up of 16 amino acids. With 4 bases removed from V and 0 bases from J, the gap between germline ends came to 14 bases. DNA for the CDR3: TGTGCCAGTAGTAGAGAGAGTAGCCATAGCACAGATACGCAGTATTTT. Translated: CASSRESSHSTDTQYF.

The CDR3 nucleotides are TGTGCCAGCAGTACCGGACTAGCAGCGGGGGAGCTGTTTTTT. Its protein product is CASSTGLAAGELFF. This chain links TRBV28 with TRBJ2-2, with 8 bases identical to TRBD2. V was pared by 5 bases and J by 8 bases, with 7 bases of the junction left unmatched. This CDR3 has 14 amino acids. The germline V gene encodes CDR1 MDHEN and CDR2 SYDVKM.

Many counts were recorded for this clonotype. The chain joins TRBV12-3 or TRBV12-4 to TRBJ2-7; 7 bases are a match to TRBD2. Trimming cost V 4 bases and J 2 bases; bases outside gene matches: 5. The CDR3 length is 14 residues. The CDR3 sequence: CASSSATSPYEQYF. The CDR3 coding sequence is TGTGCCAGCAGTTCCGCGACTAGCCCCTACGAGCAGTACTTC.

This clonotype has more than one count but fewer than ten. The CDR3 bases are TGTGCCAGCAGATCTGAGGGGGCGCAGGGCTACGAGCAGTACTTC. Amino acid sequence: CASRSEGAQGYEQYF. The chain is built from TRBV28 and TRBJ2-7; 7 bases are shared with TRBD1. The germline V gene encodes CDR1 MDHEN and CDR2 SYDVKM. The J segment lost 3 bases and the V segment lost 6 bases, leaving 11 bases of the junction unmatched. The CDR3 is made up of 15 amino acids. The variable domain in full, with the rest retrieved from reference TRBV28 and TRBJ2-7, is DVKVTQSSRYLVKRTGEKVFLECVQDMDHENMFWYRQDPGLGLRLIYFSYDVKMKEKGDIPEGYSVSREKKERFSLILESASTNQTSMYLCASRSEGAQGYEQYFGPGTRLTVT.

This clonotype was observed at least ten times. This chain links TRBV10-3 with TRBJ2-3; TRBD2 aligns across 9 bases. Looked up from germline, CDR1 is ENHRY and CDR2 is SYGVKD. The CDR3 totals 16 residues. After removal of 4 bases from V and 3 bases from J, the junction contained 8 bases not matched to a gene. This CDR3 is CAISVGGRGGTDTQYF. Here the CDR3 DNA reads TGTGCCATCAGTGTAGGCGGGAGGGGTGGAACAGATACGCAGTATTTT.

Of note for this clonotype: A read error may be the cause here, since a much bigger clone is one base away. This chain links TRBV4-1 with TRBJ1-1; no firm D call. This CDR3 spans 14 amino acids. Germline assignment: CDR1 MGHRA and CDR2 YSYEKL. Trimming took off 3 bases at V and 4 bases at J, with 12 bases between the two ends. CDR3 loop: CASSHGNGGTEAFF. Written as DNA, the CDR3 is TGCGCCAGCAGCCACGGCAACGGCGGCACTGAAGCTTTCTTT.

The chain recombines TRBV19 with TRBJ2-3, with D unresolved. The germline V gene encodes CDR1 LNHDA and CDR2 SQIVND (reference sequence). The CDR3 contains 17 residues. Trimming cost V 0 bases and J 1 base, with 14 bases left between them. The CDR3 reads CASSIDLPSAGTDTQYF. CDR3 in DNA: TGTGCCAGTAGTATAGATCTACCTTCGGCGGGCACAGATACGCAGTATTTT.

This clonotype was observed at least ten times. J is TRBJ2-7 and V is TRBV4-1; TRBD1 matches at 8 bases. J lost 1 base, V lost 3 bases, and 8 bases had no gene match. Germline assignment: CDR1 MGHRA and CDR2 YSYEKL. CDR3 length equals 16 residues. DNA for the CDR3: TGCGCCAGCAGCCAGGCTCCGGGACAGGTATCCTACGAGCAGTACTTC. Its protein product is CASSQAPGQVSYEQYF.

This clonotype was counted many times. The chain combines TRBV7-8 with TRBJ2-1; 10 bases are shared with TRBD1. Germline trimming cut 6 bases from V and 8 bases from J; bases unmatched to any gene: 7. CDR1 and CDR2 (germline): SGHVS, FQNEAQ. The CDR3 has 14 amino acids. The CDR3 nucleotides read TGTGCCAGCAGGTCCGGGACAGGGGTCTATGAGCAGTTCTTC. It translates to CASRSGTGVYEQFF.

V gene TRBV6-1 combines with J gene TRBJ2-7; 7 nucleotides line up with TRBD1. The ends lost 3 bases at V and 3 bases at J; junction bases unmatched: 8. The CDR3 has 15 amino acids. Germline V CDR1 and CDR2: MNHNS, SASEGT. CDR3 sequence (DNA): TGTGCCAGCAGTGACGCTGGCAGGGGGTACTACGAGCAGTACTTC. This gives the protein CASSDAGRGYYEQYF.

This clonotype was seen a handful of times. The chain recombines TRBV20-1 with TRBJ1-5; D remains ambiguous. This CDR3 is built from 14 residues. Germline values: CDR1 DFQATT, CDR2 SNEGSKA (reference sequence). The V end lost 6 bases, the J end lost 6 bases, and 18 bases lay between the germline ends. The CDR3 here is CSAGSGQWSQPQHF. The CDR3 bases are TGCAGTGCCGGATCGGGTCAGTGGTCTCAGCCCCAGCATTTT.

There are many counts of this clonotype. V usage is TRBV5-1 and J usage is TRBJ2-3; D tentatively reads TRBD1 or TRBD2 (6 bases each). The germline V gene has CDR1 SGHRS and CDR2 YFSETQ. The CDR3 runs 13 residues. V lost 4 bases to trimming and J lost 6 bases, with 12 bases between them. CDR3 sequence: CASSMGGPDTQYF. The CDR3, as DNA: TGCGCCAGCAGCATGGGGGGCCCTGATACGCAGTATTTT.

In this sample, this clonotype turned up a few times. The chain has TRBV7-2 and TRBJ1-2, with D possibly matching TRBD1 (6 bases). CDR1 is SGHTA and CDR2 is FQGNSA in the germline V gene. This CDR3 is 14 amino acids long. Deletions cut 1 base from V and 8 bases from J, with 14 bases between. The chain's CDR3 is CASSLGTAVLGYTF. The CDR3 coding sequence is TGTGCCAGCAGCTTAGGGACAGCAGTGTTAGGCTACACCTTC.

The chain couples TRBV7-9 to TRBJ1-2; D is uncertain. Trimming removed 0 bases from V and 8 bases from J, with 7 bases in between. CDR3 length: 12 residues. Looked up from germline, CDR1 is SEHNR and CDR2 is FQNEAQ (reference sequence). The CDR3 nucleotides read TGTGCCAGCAGCTTAGCCGAGGAAGGCTACACCTTC. Its protein is CASSLAEEGYTF.